This TCR beta chain derives from a study of blood T cells in healthy people across ages. A J-beta primer mix and a sample-barcoded 5' primer were used in a second PCR of about 7 to 12 cycles. TCRdb independently ran MiXCR on the 5' RACE reads; one entry per CDR3 protein. Here the sample spans 780,000 or so distinct CDR3 sequences, just under 25% being singletons. Trimming cost V 3 bases and J 2 bases, with 11 bases left between them. In germline, CDR1 is MDHEN, CDR2 SYDVKM. CDR3 length: 15 residues. Note on this clonotype: Its matching antigen is unknown.

Study-level results: There were more naive CD4+ cells and higher diversity in long-lived donors than in aged donors. Donor CMV status was unknown, possibly confounding expanded clonotype changes.

This same sample was also part of a study on T cells of mothers and their children.

This TCR derives from a boy younger than 18 in good health. Sequencing input: blood. V gene TRBV28 combines with J gene TRBJ1-5, with a weak D call TRBD1 (5 bases). In DNA form, the CDR3 reads TGTGCCAGCAGTTTCGGGGGAGAAGGCAATCAGCCCCAGCATTTT. Its protein is CASSFGGEGNQPQHF.